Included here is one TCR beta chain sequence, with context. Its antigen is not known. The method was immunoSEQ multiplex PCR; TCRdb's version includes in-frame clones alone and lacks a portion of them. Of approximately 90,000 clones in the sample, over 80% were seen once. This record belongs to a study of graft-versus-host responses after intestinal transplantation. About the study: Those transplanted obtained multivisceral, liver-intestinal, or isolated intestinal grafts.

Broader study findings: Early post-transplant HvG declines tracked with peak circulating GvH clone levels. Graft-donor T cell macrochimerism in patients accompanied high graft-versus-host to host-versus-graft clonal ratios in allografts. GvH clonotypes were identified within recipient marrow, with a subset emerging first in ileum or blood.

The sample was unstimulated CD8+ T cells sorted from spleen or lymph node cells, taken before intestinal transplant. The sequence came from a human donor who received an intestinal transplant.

The CDR3 coding sequence is TGCGCCAGCAGCCAAGATGACGGGGTTCAGCCCCAGCATTTT. Its protein product is CASSQDDGVQPQHF. This chain joins TRBV4-1 and TRBJ1-5; D is unclear. This CDR3 is built from 14 residues. The ends were cut back, 0 bases at V and 6 bases at J, with 9 bases in the middle. Germline V lookup: CDR1 MGHRA, CDR2 YSYEKL.